This T cell receptor (beta chain) emerged from a study of T cell clonotyping in hematopoietic cell transplantation. This clone was counted between two and nine times. The CDR3 spans 16 residues. Between the trimmed V and J ends, which lost 5 bases and 0 bases, there was a span of 14 bases. Germline V gene data show CDR1 as SEHNR and CDR2 as FQNEAQ (reference sequence). Here immunoSEQ multiplex PCR was the method, and the copy in TCRdb shows in-frame clones only, minus some. The sample consists of roughly 28,000 clones, about 92% of them appearing once. Stated time point: recipient sample about 28 days before transplant, after cytoreduction.

This material consisted of peripheral blood mononuclear cells, taken before stem cell transplant. This chain connects TRBV7-9 to TRBJ1-3; D might be TRBD1 (6 bases). The TCR sequence derives from a man aged 50-60 years with acute myeloid leukemia. Some clones in this sample may be carry-over from other donors' samples. This chain's CDR3 is CASSRGRTASGNTIYF. The CDR3 nucleotides are TGTGCCAGCAGCCGTGGGCGGACAGCCTCTGGAAACACCATATATTTT.